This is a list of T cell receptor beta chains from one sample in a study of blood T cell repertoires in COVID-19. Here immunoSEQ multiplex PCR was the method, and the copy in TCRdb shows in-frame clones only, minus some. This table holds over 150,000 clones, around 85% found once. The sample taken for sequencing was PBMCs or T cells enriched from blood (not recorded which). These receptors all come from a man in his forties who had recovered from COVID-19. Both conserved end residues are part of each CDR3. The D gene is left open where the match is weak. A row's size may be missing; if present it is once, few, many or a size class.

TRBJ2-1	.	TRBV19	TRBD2	TGTGCCAGTAGTAGGGGGGGGGTGAGCTCCTACAATGAGCAGTTCTTC	CASSRGGVSSYNEQFF
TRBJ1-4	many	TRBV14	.	TGTGCCAGTAAGGGGGGGCCTAATGAAAAACTGTTTTTT	CASKGGPNEKLFF
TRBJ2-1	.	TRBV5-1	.	TGCGCCAGCAGCTTAGCGGGTTCGTACAATGAGCAGTTCTTC	CASSLAGSYNEQFF
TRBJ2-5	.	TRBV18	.	TGTGCCAGCTCACCACGACAGGCCGGCGGAGAGACCCAGTACTTC	CASSPRQAGGETQYF
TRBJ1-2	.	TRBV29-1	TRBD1	TGCAGCGCCCCCACCGGGACAGACTATGGCTACACCTTC	CSAPTGTDYGYTF
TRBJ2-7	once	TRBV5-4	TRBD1	TGTGCCAGCAGCTCAAACAGGGGAACCCACGAGCAGTACTTC	CASSSNRGTHEQYF
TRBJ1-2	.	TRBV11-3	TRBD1	TGTGCCAGCAGCCAGGACAGGTGGAACTATGGCTACACCTTC	CASSQDRWNYGYTF
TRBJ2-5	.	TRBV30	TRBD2	TGTGCCTGGAGGGGACTAGCGGGCGAGACCCAGTACTTC	CAWRGLAGETQYF
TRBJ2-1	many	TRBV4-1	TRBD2	TGCGCCAGCAGCCAATTCCTAGCGGGGGGGCAGGGGTTCTTC	CASSQFLAGGQGFF
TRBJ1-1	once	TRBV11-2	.	TGTGCCAGCAGCTTACGACGGAGCAACACTGAAGCTTTCTTT	CASSLRRSNTEAFF
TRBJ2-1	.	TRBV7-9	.	TGTGCCAGCTTTCCTAGTCTTTGGGGACTGAACAATGAGCAGTTCTTC	CASFPSLWGLNNEQFF
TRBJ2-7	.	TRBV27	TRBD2	TGTGCCAGCATGAGGACTAGCGGTACCTACGAGCAGTACTTC	CASMRTSGTYEQYF
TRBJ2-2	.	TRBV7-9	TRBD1	TGTGCCAGCAGCTTAGTTTCGCCAGGGGGCGAAAGGGAGCTGTTTTTT	CASSLVSPGGERELFF
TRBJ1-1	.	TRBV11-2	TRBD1	TGTGCCAGCAGCTTAGTAGGACAGGGGGTAACTGAAGCTTTCTTT	CASSLVGQGVTEAFF
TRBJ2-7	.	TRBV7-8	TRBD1	TGTGCCAGCAGCCCCGGAACAGGGGCATACGAGCAGTACTTC	CASSPGTGAYEQYF
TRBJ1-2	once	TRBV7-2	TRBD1	TGTGCCAGCAGCGTTCACAGGGGGCGAGGCTACACCTTC	CASSVHRGRGYTF
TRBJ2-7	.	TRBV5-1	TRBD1	TGCGCCAGCAGCAAGGGACAGGGGGCGGTCGAGCAGTACTTC	CASSKGQGAVEQYF
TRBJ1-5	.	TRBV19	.	TGTGCCAGTAGTACACAGGGTATTCAGCCCCAGCATTTT	CASSTQGIQPQHF
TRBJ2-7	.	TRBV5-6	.	TGTGCCAGCAACATGGAGATGAGGCGGGACGAGCAGTACTTC	CASNMEMRRDEQYF
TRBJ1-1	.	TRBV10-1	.	TGCGCCAGCAGTGCAGGGATAAACACTGAAGCTTTCTTT	CASSAGINTEAFF
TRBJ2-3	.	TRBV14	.	TGTGCCAGCAGCCAAGATCTGTGGGCCACAGATACGCAGTATTTT	CASSQDLWATDTQYF
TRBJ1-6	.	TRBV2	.	TGTGCCAGTTATCTGCGACAAAGCTCCTCACCCCTCCACTTT	CASYLRQSSSPLHF
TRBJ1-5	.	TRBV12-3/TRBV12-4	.	TGTGCCAGCAGCTACAGCCTCAATCAGCCCCAGCATTTT	CASSYSLNQPQHF
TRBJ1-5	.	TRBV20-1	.	TGCAGTGCTAGAGACCCCCCAACCCAGCATTTT	CSARDPPTQHF
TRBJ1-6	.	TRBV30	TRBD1	TGTGCCTGGAGCCGGGCAGGGGGCATCCAAAATTCACCCCTCCACTTT	CAWSRAGGIQNSPLHF
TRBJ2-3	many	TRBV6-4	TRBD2	TGTGCCAGCAGCCGACTAGCGGAAGATACGCAGTATTTT	CASSRLAEDTQYF
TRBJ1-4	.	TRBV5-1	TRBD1	TGCGCCAGCAGTTCCGGGACAGGGTATGAAAAACTGTTTTTT	CASSSGTGYEKLFF
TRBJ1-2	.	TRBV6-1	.	TGTGCCAGCAGTGAACTGGGTCGCTCCGGAGGAGGCTACACCTTC	CASSELGRSGGGYTF
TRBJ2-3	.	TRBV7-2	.	TGTGCCAGCAGCAACCACGGACTAATCGCCCTCACAGATACGCAGTATTTT	CASSNHGLIALTDTQYF
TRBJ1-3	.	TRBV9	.	TGTGCCAGCAGCGCCGAGATGGGGCCGAGCTCTGGAAACACCATATATTTT	CASSAEMGPSSGNTIYF
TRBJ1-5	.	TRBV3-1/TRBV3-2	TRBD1	TGTGCCAGCAGCCAATCTAGACAGGGAGGACATCAGCCCCAGCATTTT	CASSQSRQGGHQPQHF
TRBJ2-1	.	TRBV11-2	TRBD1	TGTGCCAGCAGCTCCGGGACAGGTTACAATGAGCAGTTCTTC	CASSSGTGYNEQFF
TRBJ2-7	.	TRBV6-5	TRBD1	TGTGCCAGCAGCCCGGGACAGACCTACGAGCAGTACTTC	CASSPGQTYEQYF
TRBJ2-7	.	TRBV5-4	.	TGTGCCAGCAGCCCAGGAGGGGCAGGGACAGTCCACGAGCAGTACTTC	CASSPGGAGTVHEQYF
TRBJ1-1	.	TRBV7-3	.	TGTGCCAGCAGCTTAGACAGCGTGAACACTGAAGCTTTCTTT	CASSLDSVNTEAFF
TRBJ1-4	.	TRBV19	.	TGTGCCAGTAGTATTTCCAGGCCTAATGAAAAACTGTTTTTT	CASSISRPNEKLFF
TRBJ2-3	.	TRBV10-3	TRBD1	TGTGCCATCGGGGACAGTGGGATCACAGATACGCAGTATTTT	CAIGDSGITDTQYF
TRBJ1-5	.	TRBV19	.	TGTGCCAGTAGCGGTGGACCGAAAAGACAGTATCAGCCCCAGCATTTT	CASSGGPKRQYQPQHF
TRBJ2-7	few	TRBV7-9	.	TGTGCCAGCAGCACATACTACGAGCAGTACTTC	CASSTYYEQYF
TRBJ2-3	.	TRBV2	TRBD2	TGTGCCAGCACCCTCCTATCCGGGACTAGCACGGGGACGCAGTATTTT	CASTLLSGTSTGTQYF
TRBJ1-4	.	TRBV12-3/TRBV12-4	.	TGTGCCAGCAGTTTAAGGGGTGAAAAACTGTTTTTT	CASSLRGEKLFF
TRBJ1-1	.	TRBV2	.	TGTGCCAGCAGAGAAAGCTCGAAGAACACTGAAGCTTTCTTT	CASRESSKNTEAFF
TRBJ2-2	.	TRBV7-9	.	TGTGCCAGCAGCCCACGGGGAGCGGGCACCGGGGAGCTGTTTTTT	CASSPRGAGTGELFF
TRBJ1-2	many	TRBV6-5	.	TGTGCCAGCAGTTACTTAACCGGCGGGGATGGCTACACCTTC	CASSYLTGGDGYTF
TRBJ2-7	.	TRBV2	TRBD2	TGTGCCAGCAAAGAGGGACTAACCGGGTCCTACGAGCAGTACTTC	CASKEGLTGSYEQYF
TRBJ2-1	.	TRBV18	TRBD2	TGTGCCAGCTCACCCTCTAGCGGGGGGGCCTACAATGAGCAGTTCTTC	CASSPSSGGAYNEQFF
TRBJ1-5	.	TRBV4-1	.	TGCGCCAGCAGCCAAGTCCATAGCAATCAGCCCCAGCATTTT	CASSQVHSNQPQHF
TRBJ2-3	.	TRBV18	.	TGTGCCAGCTCACCAGGGGGCGCAGATACGCAGTATTTT	CASSPGGADTQYF
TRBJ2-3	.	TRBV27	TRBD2	TGTGCCAGCAGTTTCTACCCTAGCGGGAGAGCTGATACGCAGTATTTT	CASSFYPSGRADTQYF
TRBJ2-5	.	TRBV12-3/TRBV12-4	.	TGTGCCAGCAGTTTGAGGGAAGAGACCCAGTACTTC	CASSLREETQYF